The entry below describes one T cell receptor beta chain. As yet, its antigen is unknown. The sample belongs to a study of response to subunit inactivated influenza vaccine. TCRdb processed the RT-PCR reads anew with MiXCR; each CDR3 protein has one entry. The repertoire holds hundreds of thousands of distinct CDR3 sequences, with around 14% as singletons. Findings and limits, study-wide: Few new T cells, the authors suggested, are recruited by each seasonal influenza vaccination.

Germline CDR1 reads SGHRS; CDR2 reads YFSETQ. V was pared by 4 bases and J by 0 bases, with 15 bases of the junction left unmatched. This CDR3 contains 20 residues. The V call is TRBV5-1, the J call TRBJ2-1, with TRBD2 matching 11 bases. The material sequenced was PBMCs from blood, taken roughly 2 weeks before vaccination. The TCR sequence derives from a man in his fifties or sixties who received an inactivated influenza vaccine. DNA of the CDR3: TGCGCCAGCAGCACCATCCCGGGACTAGCGGTACTTAGCTCCTACAATGAGCAGTTCTTC. As protein: CASSTIPGLAVLSSYNEQFF.